One sample yielded the 8 T cell receptor beta chains listed below, sequenced in a study of cytomegalovirus exposure and HLA in healthy donors. Researchers ran the PCR with 60 Vbeta and 13 Jbeta primers. The table came from immunoSEQ multiplex PCR; TCRdb's copy has only in-frame clones and leaves some out. The sample records about 160,000 clones, roughly 85% being singletons. Sequencing was done on a sample of PBMCs. These receptors were collected from a woman in her fifties or sixties in good health and CMV-seropositive.

This clone showed up just a few times. CDR3 amino acids: CATSRPTGGEGTEAFF. The CDR3 DNA sequence: TGTGCCACCAGCAGACCCACAGGGGGCGAAGGCACTGAAGCTTTCTTT. The chain uses TRBV15 and TRBJ1-1, with TRBD1 identical over 9 bases. This CDR3 has 16 residues. Germline CDR1 is LNHNV and CDR2 is YYDKDF (reference sequence). V lost 2 bases and J lost 4; bases outside the gene matches: 8.

This chain joins TRBV7-9 and TRBJ1-2; D may be TRBD1 (5 bases). Germline V gene data show CDR1 as SEHNR and CDR2 as FQNEAQ (reference sequence). The CDR3 spans 12 residues. V lost 3 bases and J 9 bases, leaving 11 bases between the germline ends. The DNA of the CDR3 is TGTGCCAGCAGCTTCAGTGGGGGGAGCTACACCTTC. It translates to CASSFSGGSYTF.

V usage is TRBV5-1 and J usage is TRBJ2-3; a possible D gene is TRBD2 (5 bases). The CDR3 spans 15 residues. Trimming stripped 2 bases from V and 1 base from J, with 11 bases between. From germline, CDR1 is SGHRS and CDR2 YFSETQ. Here the CDR3 DNA reads TGCGCCAGCAGCTTTAACGGGGAGCGCACAGATACGCAGTATTTT. This encodes CASSFNGERTDTQYF.

The CDR3 loop reads CASSPQGNNQPQHF. The CDR3 DNA follows: TGTGCCAGCTCACCTCAGGGTAACAATCAGCCCCAGCATTTT. This chain links TRBV18 with TRBJ1-5; possible D gene TRBD1, 5 bases. There are 14 residues in the CDR3. CDR1 KGHSH and CDR2 LQKENI come from the germline V gene. V was cut by 3 bases and J by 3 bases, with 9 bases left in between.

This clone has only a few counts. The V call is TRBV4-2, the J call TRBJ1-5; no firm D call. The germline CDR1 and CDR2 sequences are LGHNA and YNFKEQ. CDR3 length equals 15 residues. Trimming took off 0 bases at V and 1 base at J, with 7 bases between the two ends. The CDR3 region has the DNA TGTGCCAGCAGCCAAGATATCGGGAGCAATCAGCCCCAGCATTTT. It codes for CASSQDIGSNQPQHF.

The chain joins TRBV5-1 to TRBJ1-6; possibly TRBD1 for D (6 bases). The V end lost 2 bases, the J end lost 7 bases, and 10 bases lay between the germline ends. The CDR3 runs to 14 residues. Per the germline V gene, CDR1 is SGHRS and CDR2 is YFSETQ. In DNA form, the CDR3 reads TGCGCCAGCAGCTTCCGACAGGCGAATTCACCCCTCCACTTT. It specifies CASSFRQANSPLHF.

This clone showed up just a few times. Other DNA sequences in this sample translate to the same CDR3. This chain uses TRBV6-5 with TRBJ1-2; possible D gene TRBD1, 6 bases. V gave up 2 bases and J gave up 2 bases, with 6 bases separating them. The CDR3 spans 13 residues. CDR1 MNHEY and CDR2 SVGAGI come from the germline V gene. CDR3 in amino acids: CASSYDRNYGYTF. The CDR3 coding sequence is TGTGCCAGCAGTTACGACAGGAACTATGGCTACACCTTC.

The gene calls are TRBV2 and TRBJ1-1, with D uncertain. The CDR3 covers 15 residues. V lost 0 bases and J lost 4, with 12 bases in between. Per the germline V gene, CDR1 is SNHLY and CDR2 is FYNNEI. DNA of the CDR3: TGTGCCAGCAGTGAAGCACTATCCCCCCCCACTGAAGCTTTCTTT. Translation: CASSEALSPPTEAFF. The variable domain in full, completed from reference TRBV2 and TRBJ1-1, reads EPEVTQTPSHQVTQMGQEVILRCVPISNHLYFYWYRQILGQKVEFLVSFYNNEISEKSEIFDDQFSVERPDGSNFTLKIRSTKLEDSAMYFCASSEALSPPTEAFFGQGTRLTVV.